A single sample gave rise to the 28 T cell receptor beta chains below, sequenced in a study of blood T cells in healthy people across ages. Combining a sample-barcoded 5' primer with a J-beta primer mix, a second PCR ran for about 7 to 12 cycles. TCRdb called the 5' RACE reads again in MiXCR, with one record for every CDR3 protein. The sample lists about 970,000 distinct CDR3 sequences, 51% occurring once. Sample: blood. All receptors come from a woman aged 60-70 years in good health.

The chain carries TRBV6-1 and TRBJ2-7; no firm D call. V lost 2 bases and J lost 5, with 13 bases in between. The CDR3 covers 14 residues. Germline loops: CDR1 MNHNS, CDR2 SASEGT. This CDR3 is CASSEQGPFNEQYF. The CDR3 region has the DNA TGTGCCAGCAGTGAACAAGGCCCCTTTAACGAGCAGTACTTC.

The CDR3, as DNA: TGTGCCAGCAGCAAAGTTAACAGGGGGCAAAGGTTGAACACTGAAGCTTTCTTT. This sequence encodes CASSKVNRGQRLNTEAFF. The chain is built from TRBV21-1 and TRBJ1-1; TRBD1, as called in the table, went unchecked against the DNA. TRBV21-1 is a listed pseudogene. The CDR3 has 18 residues.

This rearrangement joins TRBV6-2 or TRBV6-3 to TRBJ1-5; possibly TRBD1 for D (6 bases). V dropped 0 bases and J dropped 7 bases, with 16 bases sitting between them. Germline V gene sequence: CDR1 MNHEY, CDR2 SVGEGT. This CDR3 contains 16 residues. Here the CDR3 reads CASSYSGAGAGQPQHF. The CDR3 DNA reads as TGTGCCAGCAGTTACTCAGGGGCAGGGGCTGGGCAGCCCCAGCATTTT.

The CDR3 region is CASSTRGGLAGRSSYEQYF. CDR3 nucleotide sequence: TGTGCCAGCAGCACACGGGGGGGACTAGCGGGACGCTCCTCCTACGAGCAGTACTTC. The genes are TRBV6-1 and TRBJ2-7; TRBD2 aligns across 13 bases. CDR1 is MNHNS, CDR2 SASEGT, per germline. This CDR3 contains 19 residues. The junction had 14 bases not matched to a gene; V was cut back by 6 bases and J by 0 bases.

V usage is TRBV27 and J usage is TRBJ2-5, with D perhaps matching TRBD1 (6 bases). Trimming took 1 base from V and 7 from J, leaving 13 bases between them. Germline lookup yields CDR1 MNHEY and CDR2 SMNVEV (reference sequence). The CDR3 is 14 amino acids. The CDR3: CASSLLAGDGTQYF. CDR3 DNA: TGTGCCAGCAGTTTATTGGCAGGGGACGGGACCCAGTACTTC.

J is TRBJ1-6 and V is TRBV30; 8 nucleotides agree with TRBD1. The V gene's germline CDR1 is GTSNPN and CDR2 SVGIG (reference sequence). The CDR3 loop spans 15 amino acids. V lost 4 bases, J lost 4 bases, and 6 bases stayed unmatched. The CDR3 DNA sequence: TGTGCCTGGACGAGTCAGGGGGCTTATAATTCACCCCTCCACTTT. This translates into CAWTSQGAYNSPLHF. Variable domain in full (rest from reference TRBV30 and TRBJ1-6): SQTIHQWPATLVQPVGSPLSLECTVEGTSNPNLYWYRQAAGRGLQLLFYSVGIGQISSEVPQNLSASRPQDRQFILSSKKLLLSDSGFYLCAWTSQGAYNSPLHFGNGTRLTVT.

A few counts support this clonotype. This chain links TRBV12-3 or TRBV12-4 with TRBJ2-7; 10 bases map to TRBD2. The CDR3 is made up of 15 amino acids. Trimming at V came to 7 bases and at J to 1 base, leaving 7 bases not matched to a gene. As DNA, the CDR3 is TGTGCCAGCACCGGTAGCGGGAGGAGATCCTACGAGCAGTACTTC. This codes for CASTGSGRRSYEQYF.

CDR3 bases: TGCAGTGCTAGAATAAGCCAGACCCAGTACTTC. It is translated as CSARISQTQYF. The V call is TRBV20-1, the J call TRBJ2-7; D is unclear. The assigned J gene may be wrong: the sequence end matches TRBJ2-5 better. Germline values: CDR1 DFQATT, CDR2 SNEGSKA (reference sequence). The CDR3 sequence is 11 residues long.

The count of this clonotype is one. Relative to the germline gene, one junction end is altered; a read error may explain this. This chain uses TRBV5-1 with TRBJ2-1, with a weak D call TRBD2 (5 bases). Germline V gene sequence: CDR1 SGHRS, CDR2 YFSETQ. The CDR3 extends over 15 amino acids. The chain's CDR3 is CASGLGAASYNEQFF. For the CDR3, the DNA is TGCGCCAGCGGCTTAGGAGCGGCCTCCTACAATGAGCAGTTCTTC.

Many counts were recorded for this clonotype. The chain couples TRBV10-3 to TRBJ2-1; no firm D call. Germline loops: CDR1 ENHRY, CDR2 SYGVKD. The V and J ends lost 3 bases and 7 bases respectively, with 4 bases between them. The CDR3 spans 11 residues. For the CDR3, the DNA is TGTGCCATCAGTGAATTGAATGAGCAGTTCTTC. Encoded protein: CAISELNEQFF.

This clonotype was seen many times. The rearrangement uses TRBV2 and TRBJ2-3, with 9 bases lining up with TRBD2. CDR3 length: 11 amino acids. The V gene end was trimmed by 4 bases and the J gene end by 10 bases; junction bases not matched to a gene: 0. The germline V gene encodes CDR1 SNHLY and CDR2 FYNNEI. The CDR3 coding sequence is TGTGCCAGCAGTGGGACTAGCGCGCAGTATTTT. Encoded protein: CASSGTSAQYF.

V and J are TRBV4-2 and TRBJ2-3; TRBD2 matches at 9 bases. From germline, CDR1 is LGHNA and CDR2 YNFKEQ. The CDR3 runs 17 residues. The V gene end was trimmed by 2 bases and the J gene end by 6 bases; junction bases not matched to a gene: 12. CDR3 sequence reads: CASSQPTSGSLKDTQYF. The CDR3 DNA reads as TGTGCCAGCAGCCAACCGACTAGCGGATCCCTTAAGGATACGCAGTATTTT.

This clonotype was seen a few times. The CDR3 DNA follows: TGTGCCATTGGACAGGGGGCCTCAGAGACCCAGTACTTC. As protein: CAIGQGASETQYF. The gene calls are TRBV10-3 and TRBJ2-5; TRBD1 aligns across 11 bases. Germline V CDR1 and CDR2: ENHRY, SYGVKD. Germline trimming cut 9 bases from V and 4 bases from J; bases unmatched to any gene: 4. The CDR3 covers 13 residues.

The chain has TRBV30 and TRBJ2-7; D not resolved. Germline V gene lookup returns CDR1 GTSNPN and CDR2 SVGIG (reference sequence). The V end lost 1 base, the J end lost 3 bases, and 7 bases lay between the germline ends. This CDR3 has 12 amino acids. In DNA, the CDR3 is TGTGCCTGGAGTGCGGCAGTCTACGAGCAGTACTTC. Its protein product is CAWSAAVYEQYF.

CDR3 in DNA: TGTGCCAGCAGCATGACAGGTTCCGGGGAGCTGTTTTTT. The encoded protein is CASSMTGSGELFF. The rearrangement uses TRBV7-3 and TRBJ2-2; a weak D match, TRBD1 (6 bases). The germline CDR1 and CDR2 sequences are SGHTA and FQGTGA. Trimming pared 5 bases from V and 6 bases from J, leaving 10 bases between. The CDR3 has 13 residues.

The J gene is TRBJ2-5, the V gene TRBV24-1, with 7 bases fitting TRBD2. The CDR3 sequence is 11 residues long. Losses at the gene ends were 10 bases for V and 11 bases for J; bases not matched to a gene: 9. Germline V gives CDR1 KGHDR, CDR2 SFDVKD. The CDR3 loop reads CATSWGGEQYF. The CDR3 bases are TGTGCCACTAGTTGGGGGGGTGAGCAGTACTTC.

This clonotype was detected only a few times. This chain uses TRBV4-2 with TRBJ2-4; possibly TRBD2 for D (5 bases). CDR3 length: 17 amino acids. Germline values: CDR1 LGHNA, CDR2 YNFKEQ. V lost 4 bases, J lost 0 bases, and 16 bases lay in between. The CDR3 DNA reads as TGTGCCAGCAGCCGAGAGAGGCGCGGACTAGCCAAAAACATTCAGTACTTC. Residues: CASSRERRGLAKNIQYF.

V gene TRBV3-1 combines with J gene TRBJ1-5, with D unclear. The V and J ends lost 0 bases and 4 bases respectively, with 10 bases between them. Germline CDR1 and CDR2: LGHDT and YNNKEL (reference sequence). The CDR3 spans 15 residues. CDR3 bases: TGTGCCAGCAGCCAAGACGAGGATCCAAATCAGCCCCAGCATTTT. Its translation is CASSQDEDPNQPQHF.

The chain links TRBV13 to TRBJ2-1, with 9 bases identical to TRBD2. Germline V gene lookup returns CDR1 PRHDT and CDR2 FYEKMQ (reference sequence). Losses at the gene ends were 4 bases for V and 2 bases for J; bases not matched to a gene: 15. The CDR3 extends over 19 amino acids. The CDR3 here is CASSSRRLAVPITYNEQFF. The CDR3 DNA is TGTGCCAGCAGCTCCCGAAGACTAGCGGTCCCCATTACCTACAATGAGCAGTTCTTC.

This clonotype showed up just a few times. This chain joins TRBV20-1 and TRBJ2-1; D call uncertain. Between the trimmed V and J ends, which lost 2 bases and 7 bases, there was a span of 9 bases. In germline, CDR1 is DFQATT, CDR2 SNEGSKA (reference sequence). This CDR3 region has 12 residues. The CDR3 protein is CSARKDGNEQFF. As DNA, the CDR3 is TGCAGTGCTAGAAAGGACGGGAATGAGCAGTTCTTC.

The V call is TRBV20-1, the J call TRBJ2-7; no clear D. The germline gives CDR1 DFQATT, CDR2 SNEGSKA (reference sequence). Trimming removed 2 bases from V and 5 bases from J, with 7 bases in between. The CDR3 is 11 amino acids. Here the CDR3 DNA reads TGCAGTGCTAGAACTGGCAACGAGCAGTACTTC. It specifies CSARTGNEQYF.

This clonotype was detected ten times or more. The chain employs TRBV29-1 and TRBJ2-7; TRBD2 is a possible D gene (6 bases). Looked up from germline, CDR1 is SQVTM and CDR2 is ANQGSEA. This CDR3 comprises 12 residues. The V end lost 7 bases, the J end lost 3 bases, and 13 bases lay between the germline ends. Written as DNA, the CDR3 is TGCAGCGCCAGGACGGACTACTACGAGCAGTACTTC. The encoded protein is CSARTDYYEQYF.

This clonotype was detected only a few times. V gene TRBV7-2 combines with J gene TRBJ2-5; no definite D call. The CDR3 is 14 amino acids. In germline, CDR1 is SGHTA, CDR2 FQGNSA. Trimming took 5 bases from V and 4 from J, leaving 14 bases between them. This chain's CDR3 is CASSTRLHAETQYF. CDR3 bases: TGTGCCAGCAGCACACGACTCCATGCAGAGACCCAGTACTTC.

The chain employs TRBV4-3 and TRBJ2-3; D tentatively reads TRBD1 or TRBD2 (5 bases each). The CDR3 covers 14 residues. V shed 1 base and J shed 6 bases, with 11 bases lying between them. The germline CDR1 and CDR2 sequences are LGHNA and YSLEER. In nucleotides, the CDR3 is TGCGCCAGCAGCCAAGGCAAGGGACGCGATACGCAGTATTTT. Residues: CASSQGKGRDTQYF.

The J gene is TRBJ1-5, the V gene TRBV6-5; 9 nucleotides match TRBD1. The CDR3 covers 14 residues. The ends lost 6 bases at V and 4 bases at J; junction bases unmatched: 4. Germline assignment: CDR1 MNHEY and CDR2 SVGAGI. The chain's CDR3 is CASRTGGGNQPQHF. As DNA, the CDR3 is TGTGCCAGCAGAACAGGGGGCGGGAATCAGCCCCAGCATTTT.

The chain has TRBV4-2 and TRBJ2-3; 8 bases line up with TRBD2. This CDR3 contains 16 residues. The V and J ends lost 1 base and 5 bases, in that order; junction bases with no gene match: 8. Germline CDR1 is LGHNA and CDR2 is YNFKEQ. The CDR3 loop reads CASSQVFGRAGDTQYF. CDR3 nucleotide sequence: TGTGCCAGCAGCCAAGTCTTCGGGAGGGCCGGAGATACGCAGTATTTT.

This clonotype showed up just a few times. The chain recombines TRBV27 with TRBJ2-5; 7 nucleotides line up with TRBD1. From germline, CDR1 is MNHEY and CDR2 SMNVEV (reference sequence). The V and J ends lost 5 bases and 2 bases, in that order; junction bases with no gene match: 11. The CDR3 length is 16 residues. CDR3 sequence (DNA): TGTGCCAGCAGTCTTGGTGTCGGGACAGAACAAGAGACCCAGTACTTC. Its protein is CASSLGVGTEQETQYF.

The chain combines TRBV13 with TRBJ2-3; TRBD2 is a possible D gene (5 bases). Germline loops: CDR1 PRHDT, CDR2 FYEKMQ (reference sequence). The CDR3 is 15 amino acids. The V and J ends lost 6 bases and 1 base respectively, with 14 bases between them. CDR3 in amino acids: CASREGRAGTDTQYF. CDR3 in DNA: TGTGCCAGCAGGGAAGGACGAGCGGGCACAGATACGCAGTATTTT.